This T cell receptor gamma chain was sequenced for a study of gamma delta lymphoproliferative disorders and STAT genes listed by TCRdb under 2018. About the full investigation: Gamma-chain libraries were prepared from at least 50 ng of genomic DNA using the LymphoTrack Dx TCRG Assay. Because no corresponding Invivoscribe delta assay was available, delta-chain libraries were prepared according to the standard operating procedure of the EuroClonality-NGS working group. Within a larger immunophenotypic and STAT-mutation study, TCR gamma and delta CDR3 repertoires were profiled by deep sequencing in Tgammadelta lymphoproliferative disease patients and healthy controls. A couple of gamma-chain samples and all delta-chain samples were sequenced twice to confirm results.

Both library methods used multiplex PCR with primers targeting conserved V and J regions of the TCR genes. After purification and pooling, the amplicons were sequenced on an Illumina MiSeq platform. In the authors' own workflow: MiXCR performed V(D)J alignment, clonotype assembly and translation, and VDJtools was used for functionality assessment and CDR3 repertoire analyses. CDR3 was defined according to IMGT, and analyses were limited to productive sequences using functional genes, with ORF genes and pseudogenes excluded. Identical amino acid CDR3s of major clonotypes (frequency >=5%) were searched for across all patients and controls using a custom Python script. A one-sided non-parametric Wilcoxon test was used to compare clonotype frequencies in patients versus controls. Clone calls in TCRdb were regenerated from the public reads with CATT, after which identical DNA sequences shared one row. The authors' filters were not applied to this entry. In this sample the table shows 4,000 to 4,500 gamma-chain clones, more than 6.5% of which occur a single time. Approximately 34% of the sample comes from the top ten.

Findings and caveats that apply to the study as a whole: Nearly all major gamma and delta clonotypes of patients were found to be public, being shared with at least one healthy donor, and only a couple of gamma clonotypes were found to be private to disease. It was noted by the authors that NGS specificity may be reduced at low frequencies, so confirmation of the public or private nature of leukemic clones is needed. When whole repertoires were clustered, gamma repertoires from patients formed a group apart from those of healthy controls, but delta repertoires showed no separation between the groups. Control T cells likely spanned varied maturation stages, while leukemic cells were skewed toward terminal effectors, potentially limiting patient-control comparisons.

By how much of the sample it makes up, this clone is medium-sized (0.01 to 0.1%). Its antigen target is currently unknown. Base qualities are not at hand, and no much larger clone is one base apart. Genomic DNA from peripheral blood mononuclear cells isolated from patients and controls was used for TCR sequencing. The control group, matched to the patients for age and sex, consisted of around 23 healthy adult blood donors (around twelve males and approximately eleven females) with a median age of roughly 60 years. Per the germline V gene (reference sequence), VTNTFY is the CDR1 and YDVSTARD is the CDR2. At the junction V is shortened by 3 bases and J by 1 base; bases outside the gene matches: 3. Including cysteine and phenylalanine, the CDR3 has 13 amino acids. Just the 39-base CDR3 DNA is kept, in frame starting at base 1.

The chain is made from TRGV3 and TRGJ1 or TRGJ2. As TCRdb names no J gene, one was assigned here on the basis of a DNA match to germline. The clonotype originates from a human donor in good health. Sequencing used blood. Here the CDR3 is given as CATWDPNYYKKLF. The sequenced DNA: TGTGCCACCTGGGACCCCAATTATTATAAGAAACTCTTT.